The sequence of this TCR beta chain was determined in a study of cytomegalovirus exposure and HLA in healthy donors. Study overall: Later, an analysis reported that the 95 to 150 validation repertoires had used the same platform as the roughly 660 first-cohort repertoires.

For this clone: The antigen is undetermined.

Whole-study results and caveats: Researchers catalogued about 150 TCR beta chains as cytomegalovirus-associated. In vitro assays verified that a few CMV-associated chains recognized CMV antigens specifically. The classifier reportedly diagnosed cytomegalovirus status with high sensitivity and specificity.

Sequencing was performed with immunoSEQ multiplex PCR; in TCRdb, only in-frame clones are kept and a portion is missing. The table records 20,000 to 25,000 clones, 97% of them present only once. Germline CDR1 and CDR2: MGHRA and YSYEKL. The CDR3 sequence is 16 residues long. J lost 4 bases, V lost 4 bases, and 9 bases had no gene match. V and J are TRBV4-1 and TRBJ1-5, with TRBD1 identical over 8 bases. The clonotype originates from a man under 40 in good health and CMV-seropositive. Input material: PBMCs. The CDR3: CASSPPGGVGNQPQHF. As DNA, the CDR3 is TGCGCCAGCAGCCCTCCAGGGGGCGTAGGGAATCAGCCCCAGCATTTT.